A selection of T cell receptor beta chains follows, all from one sample in a study of blood T cell repertoires in COVID-19. Sequenced by immunoSEQ multiplex PCR; TCRdb stores in-frame clones only, minus some. The sample records roughly 150,000 clones, about 83% being singletons. The source material was peripheral blood. All receptors come from a woman of 80 years or more with acute or convalescent COVID-19. The CDR3 runs from the conserved cysteine through the conserved F or W. Fields, in order: J gene, D gene, clone size, V gene, CDR3 protein, CDR3 DNA. A D gene is named only where the DNA matches it firmly. Rows may omit the clone size; those that give it use once, few, many or a size class.

TRBJ1-1 | - | - | TRBV10-2 | CASRRTENTEAFF | TGCGCCAGCAGAAGGACAGAGAACACTGAAGCTTTCTTT
TRBJ1-6 | - | - | TRBV19 | CASKPGSAYNSPLHF | TGTGCCAGTAAACCCGGGTCAGCCTATAATTCACCCCTCCACTTT
TRBJ2-3 | - | once | TRBV19 | CASSIEGQGFNTQYF | TGTGCCAGTAGTATAGAGGGGCAGGGGTTTAATACGCAGTATTTT
TRBJ1-2 | TRBD1 | - | TRBV19 | CASNGDRGPNYGYTF | TGTGCCAGTAACGGGGACAGGGGGCCTAACTATGGCTACACCTTC
TRBJ1-5 | TRBD1 | - | TRBV19 | CASKTGESNQPQHF | TGTGCCAGTAAGACAGGGGAGAGCAATCAGCCCCAGCATTTT
TRBJ2-1 | TRBD2 | few | TRBV6-2/TRBV6-3 | CASSPGAGGPGYEQFF | TGTGCCAGCAGCCCCGGGGCGGGAGGGCCAGGGTATGAGCAGTTCTTC
TRBJ2-7 | TRBD1 | - | TRBV5-1 | CASSWDRSSYEQYF | TGCGCCAGCAGCTGGGACAGGAGCTCCTACGAGCAGTACTTC
TRBJ1-6 | TRBD1 | - | TRBV7-3 | CASSQQGSRSPLHF | TGTGCCAGCAGCCAACAGGGGAGTCGGTCACCCCTCCACTTT
TRBJ1-2 | - | - | TRBV29-1 | CSAVRGNYGYTF | TGCAGCGCTGTCAGGGGAAATTATGGCTACACCTTC
TRBJ2-1 | TRBD2 | few | TRBV6-2/TRBV6-3 | CASSGLAGAREQFF | TGTGCCAGCAGCGGACTAGCGGGAGCCCGGGAGCAGTTCTTC
TRBJ2-7 | - | - | TRBV6-2/TRBV6-3 | CASSEGRTYEQYF | TGTGCCAGCAGTGAGGGTCGGACCTACGAGCAGTACTTC
TRBJ2-1 | TRBD2 | - | TRBV29-1 | CSVVAGAYNEQFF | TGCAGCGTTGTAGCGGGAGCCTACAATGAGCAGTTCTTC
TRBJ1-2 | - | - | TRBV2 | CASSDPGIYGYTF | TGTGCCAGCAGTGATCCAGGGATCTATGGCTACACCTTC
TRBJ2-4 | - | few | TRBV23-1 | CASSPRPAGTKNIQYF | TGCGCCAGCAGTCCCCGACCCGCGGGAACCAAAAACATTCAGTACTTC